The present T cell receptor beta chain was sequenced within a study of molecular identifiers for immune sequencing clone quantification. Worth noting for this clonotype: Its target is not known. This sequence may be a read error, since a much larger clone differs from it by one base.

Each CDR3 protein gets one entry after TCRdb re-called the PCR reads with MiXCR. The table includes over 35,000 distinct CDR3 sequences, about a fifth detected once. Germline assignment: CDR1 SGHVS and CDR2 FQNEAQ. V lost 5 bases to trimming and J lost 5 bases; unmatched junction nucleotides: 5. The CDR3 contains 16 residues. Whole-study findings and limits: Over 98% of CMV-specific effector molecules, but under 1% of naive ones, were in clones above 20 copies.

Isolation of naive CD8 T cells was achieved by sorting on a CD8+CD4-CCR7+CD45RA+ phenotype. Sequenced material: naive CD8+ T cells from blood, with Jurkat cell RNA spiked in. Indicated subset: FACS-sorted CD8+CD4-CCR7+CD45RA+ naive T cells. This TCR came from a human donor in good health. Some libraries in this study had Jurkat cell RNA spiked in. V is TRBV7-8 and J is TRBJ2-3; TRBD2 agrees at 15 bases. CDR3 amino acids: CASSLGLAGGIDTQYF. The DNA of the CDR3 is TGTGCCAGCAGCCTGGGACTAGCGGGAGGCATAGATACGCAGTATTTT.